Listed below are T cell receptor beta chains from one sample, sequenced in a study of blood T cells in healthy people across ages. Each CDR3 protein gets one entry after TCRdb re-called the 5' RACE reads with MiXCR. The sample records approximately 730,000 distinct CDR3 sequences, approximately 53% being singletons. Sequences were obtained from blood. The receptor set was obtained from a man older than 75 in good health. The CDR3 runs from the conserved cysteine through the conserved F or W. Each record gives: D gene, clone size, J gene, V gene, CDR3 length, CDR3 protein, CDR3 DNA. A D gene is named only where the DNA matches it firmly. Size is omitted from some rows. Given values are once, few, many or a class for expanded clones.

>NA|NA|TRBJ2-2|TRBV18|14
CASSPLGSTGELFF
TGCGCCAGCTCACCGTTGGGGTCCACCGGGGAGCTGTTTTTT
>TRBD1|NA|TRBJ2-7|TRBV7-9|13
CASTLDRAYEQYF
TGTGCCAGCACCCTCGACAGGGCCTACGAGCAGTACTTC
>NA|few|TRBJ1-6|TRBV5-1|14
CASSEGDYNSPLHF
TGCGCCAGCAGCGAGGGGGACTATAATTCACCCCTCCACTTT
>NA|NA|TRBJ1-2|TRBV21-1|14
CASSKGRVGYGYTF
TGTGCCAGCAGCAAAGGACGGGTGGGCTATGGCTACACCTTC
>NA|many|TRBJ2-3|TRBV7-2|14
CASSFRVASDTQYF
TGTGCCAGCAGCTTTAGGGTAGCGTCAGATACGCAGTATTTT
>TRBD1|NA|TRBJ1-4|TRBV25-1|17
CASSEYPGGQHNEKLFF
TGTGCCAGCAGTGAATATCCAGGGGGACAACATAATGAAAAACTGTTTTTT
>NA|NA|TRBJ2-1|TRBV20-1|14
CSAKDDSSYNEQFF
TGCAGTGCTAAGGATGATAGCTCCTACAATGAGCAGTTCTTC
>NA|few|TRBJ1-4|TRBV6-1|15
CASSERGRVNEKLFF
TGTGCCAGCAGTGAACGGGGCAGGGTTAATGAAAAACTGTTTTTT
>TRBD2|NA|TRBJ2-3|TRBV20-1|15
CSARDGAGVGDTQYF
TGCAGTGCTAGAGATGGTGCGGGAGTCGGAGATACGCAGTATTTT
>NA|NA|TRBJ2-7|TRBV7-2|16
CASSPDRFKGSYEQYF
TGTGCCAGCAGCCCAGACAGGTTTAAGGGCTCCTACGAGCAGTACTTC
>TRBD2|NA|TRBJ2-1|TRBV5-1|15
CASSPVGGSRNEQFF
TGCGCCAGCAGCCCGGTCGGGGGGAGCCGGAATGAGCAGTTCTTC
>NA|many|TRBJ2-7|TRBV20-1|16
CSARDLQRVTAYEQYF
TGCAGTGCTAGAGATCTCCAACGTGTAACGGCCTACGAGCAGTACTTC
>TRBD1|NA|TRBJ2-5|TRBV29-1|14
CSVLTGARGETQYF
TGCAGCGTCCTGACAGGGGCTAGGGGAGAGACCCAGTACTTC
>NA|NA|TRBJ2-5|TRBV6-5|13
CASTNRGSGEQYF
TGTGCCAGCACGAACAGAGGGTCGGGGGAGCAGTACTTC
>NA|few|TRBJ2-5|TRBV7-2|12
CASSLFGQTQYF
TGTGCCAGCAGCTTATTTGGACAGACCCAGTACTTC
>NA|NA|TRBJ2-3|TRBV5-1|15
CASSLVSGNTDTQYF
TGCGCCAGCAGCTTGGTGTCCGGGAACACAGATACGCAGTATTTT
>TRBD2|few|TRBJ2-3|TRBV6-2/TRBV6-3|14
CASSLGLGGRYAYF
TGTGCCAGCAGTCTGGGACTAGGAGGCAGATACGCGTATTTT
>TRBD1|NA|TRBJ1-5|TRBV20-1|15
CSGLARTGDNQPQHF
TGCAGTGGCTTAGCTCGGACAGGAGACAATCAGCCCCAGCATTTT
>NA|NA|TRBJ2-1|TRBV12-3/TRBV12-4|13
CASSLRGLGEQFF
TGTGCCAGCAGTCTCCGCGGATTAGGCGAGCAGTTCTTC
>NA|NA|TRBJ2-7|TRBV4-3|16
CASSQDMRGRAYEQYF
TGCGCCAGCAGCCAAGATATGAGGGGAAGGGCCTACGAGCAGTACTTC
>NA|NA|TRBJ2-3|TRBV29-1|14
CSVGIGGEHRDAYF
TGCAGCGTTGGAATAGGCGGGGAGCACAGAGACGCGTATTTT
>NA|few|TRBJ1-2|TRBV29-1|14
CSVEPVGRATGYTF
TGCAGCGTTGAGCCCGTGGGCAGGGCTACTGGCTACACCTTC
>NA|NA|TRBJ1-5|TRBV6-1|13
CASSEKNNQPQHF
TGTGCCAGCAGTGAAAAGAACAATCAGCCCCAGCATTTT